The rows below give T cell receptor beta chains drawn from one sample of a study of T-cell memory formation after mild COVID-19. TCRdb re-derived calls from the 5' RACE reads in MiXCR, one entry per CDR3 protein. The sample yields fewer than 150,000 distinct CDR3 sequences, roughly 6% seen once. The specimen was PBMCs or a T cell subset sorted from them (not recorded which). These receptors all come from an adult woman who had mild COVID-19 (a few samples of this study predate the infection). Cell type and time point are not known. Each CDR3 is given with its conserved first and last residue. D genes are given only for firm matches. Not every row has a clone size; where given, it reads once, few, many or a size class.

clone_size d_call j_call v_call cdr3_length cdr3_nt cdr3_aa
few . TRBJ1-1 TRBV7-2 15 TGTGCCAGCAGCTTAGGAGCAGGGTTGAACACTGAAGCTTTCTTT CASSLGAGLNTEAFF
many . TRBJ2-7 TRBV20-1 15 TGCAGTGCTACCCCTAGACGACCGGAGGGCTACGAGCAGTACTTC CSATPRRPEGYEQYF
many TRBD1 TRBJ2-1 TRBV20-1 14 TGCAGTGCTAGAGGACAGGGCTCCTACAATGAGCAGTTCTTC CSARGQGSYNEQFF
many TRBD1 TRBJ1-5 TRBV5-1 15 TGCGCCAGCAAAAAGTGGACAGGCGTCAATCAGCCCCAGCATTTT CASKKWTGVNQPQHF
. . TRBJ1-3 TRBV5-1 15 TGCGCCAGCAGCTTTACACAGGGAGGTGGAAACACCATATATTTT CASSFTQGGGNTIYF
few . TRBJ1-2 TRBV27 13 TGTGCCAGCAGTTTATCACAGGGTTATGGCTACACCTTC CASSLSQGYGYTF
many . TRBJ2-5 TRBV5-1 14 TGCGCCAGCTCCAAGCAGGGGACCGAAGAGACCCAGTACTTC CASSKQGTEETQYF
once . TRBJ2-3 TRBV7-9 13 TGTGCCAGCAGCTTATCCCAGACAGATACGCAGTATTTT CASSLSQTDTQYF
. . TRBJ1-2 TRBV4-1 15 TGCGCCAGCAGCCAAGATCGGACCAAGGGGTATGGCTACACCTTC CASSQDRTKGYGYTF
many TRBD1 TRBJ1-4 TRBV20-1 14 TGCAGTGCCTATCCCGGGACAGGCGATGAAAAACTGTTTTTT CSAYPGTGDEKLFF
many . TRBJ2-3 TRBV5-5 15 TGTGCCAGCAGCCCCGACGTTCCTAGCACAGATACGCAGTATTTT CASSPDVPSTDTQYF
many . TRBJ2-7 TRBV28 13 TGTGCCAGCAGTGAGACCCCCTCCTACGAGCAGTACTTC CASSETPSYEQYF
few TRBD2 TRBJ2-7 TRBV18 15 TGTGCCAGCTCACCACTAGCGGGGGGGCCAAACGAGCAGTACTTC CASSPLAGGPNEQYF
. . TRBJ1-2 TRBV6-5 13 TGTGCCAGCAGAAACAGGGATCCCTATGGCTACACCTTC CASRNRDPYGYTF
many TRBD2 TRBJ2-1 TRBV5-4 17 TGTGCCAGCAGCCTCGTTCGCTGGGGTAGCGGGAGCAATGAGCAGTTCTTC CASSLVRWGSGSNEQFF
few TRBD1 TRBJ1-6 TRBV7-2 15 TGTGCCAGCAGCTTGGGGGACAGGACCCCTTCACCCCTCCACTTT CASSLGDRTPSPLHF
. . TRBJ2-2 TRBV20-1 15 TGCAGTGCTAGAGATCGGTCAACTGGCACCGGGGAGCTGTTTTTT CSARDRSTGTGELFF
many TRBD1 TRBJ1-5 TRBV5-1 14 TGCGCCAGCAGCATACAGGGGCAGGGTCAGCCCCAGCATTTT CASSIQGQGQPQHF
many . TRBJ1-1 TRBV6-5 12 TGTGCCAGCAGAGACATGGGCACTGAAGCTTTCTTT CASRDMGTEAFF
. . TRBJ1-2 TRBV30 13 TGTGCCTGGAACTCGGGAAGTAACTATGGCTACACCTTC CAWNSGSNYGYTF
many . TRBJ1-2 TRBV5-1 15 TGCGCCAGCAGGCCGTCTCCGGGACAATTCTATGGCTACACCTTC CASRPSPGQFYGYTF
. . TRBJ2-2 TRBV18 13 TGTGCCAGCTCACCAGGACCGCTCGGGGAGCTGTTTTTT CASSPGPLGELFF
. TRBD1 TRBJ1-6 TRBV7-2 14 TGTGCCAGCACCGGGAGGGGGCTGGATTCACCCCTCCACTTT CASTGRGLDSPLHF
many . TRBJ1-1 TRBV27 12 TGTGCCAGCGCCTCGATGAACACTGAAGCTTTCTTT CASASMNTEAFF
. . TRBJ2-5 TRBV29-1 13 TGCAGCGTTGGATCGGAGACCCAAGAGACCCAGTACTTC CSVGSETQETQYF
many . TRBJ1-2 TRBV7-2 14 TGTGCCAGCAGCTTAGGCAGGGGAACGAATGGCTACACCTTC CASSLGRGTNGYTF
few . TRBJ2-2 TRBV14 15 TGTGCCAGCAGCCAAGTCGTCGAACGGCCCGGGGAGCTGTTTTTT CASSQVVERPGELFF
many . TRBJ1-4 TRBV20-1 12 TGCAGTGCTAGAGAGACAGCTGAAAAACTGTTTTTT CSARETAEKLFF
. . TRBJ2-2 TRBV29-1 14 TGCAGCGTCCTGGACATCGGGAACACCGGGGAGCTGTTTTTT CSVLDIGNTGELFF
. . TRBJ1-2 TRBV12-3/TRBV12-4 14 TGTGCCAGCAGTTTGAACAGCGCTAACTATGGCTACACCTTC CASSLNSANYGYTF
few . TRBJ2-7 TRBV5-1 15 TGCGCCAGCAGCTTGGCGCCAACGGAGGAGGGGGAGCAGTACTTC CASSLAPTEEGEQYF
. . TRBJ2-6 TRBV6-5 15 TGTGCCAGCAGTTACCGGTCGGGTGGGGCCAACGTCCTGACTTTC CASSYRSGGANVLTF
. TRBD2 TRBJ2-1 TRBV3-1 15 TGTGCCAGCAGCCAAGGGCTAGCGGGGAGCAATGAGCAGTTCTTC CASSQGLAGSNEQFF
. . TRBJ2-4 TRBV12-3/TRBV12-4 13 TGTGCCAGCAGCCCTATAGGAATAAGCCCAAGAGGCTTC CASSPIGISPRGF
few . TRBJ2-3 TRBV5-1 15 TGCGCCAGCAGCAGGGATACGGTAGTCACAGATACGCAGTATTTT CASSRDTVVTDTQYF
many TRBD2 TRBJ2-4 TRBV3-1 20 TGTGCCAGCAGCCAAGATTGGCGAGCGGGGGGGCTCCTAGCCAAAAACATTCAGTACTTC CASSQDWRAGGLLAKNIQYF
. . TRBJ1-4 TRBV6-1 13 TGTGCCAGCAGGGAGGGGATTAATGAAAAACTGTTTTTT CASREGINEKLFF
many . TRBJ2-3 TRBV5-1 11 TGCGCCAGCAGCTTCGCGGACACGCAGTATTTT CASSFADTQYF
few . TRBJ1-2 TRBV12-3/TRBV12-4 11 TGTGCCAGCAGTTCTTCTTATGGCTACACCTTC CASSSSYGYTF
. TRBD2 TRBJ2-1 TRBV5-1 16 TGCGCCAGCACCTACCAGCAGACTAGCGGCTACAATGAGCAGTTCTTC CASTYQQTSGYNEQFF
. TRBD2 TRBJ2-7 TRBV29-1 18 TGCAGCGTTGAAGTTGGGTGGGTGACTAGCGGGAGGAACCACGAGCAGTACTTC CSVEVGWVTSGRNHEQYF
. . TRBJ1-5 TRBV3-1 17 TGTGCCAGCAGCCAAGATAAGGGGGGGCTAAGCAATCAGCCCCAGCATTTT CASSQDKGGLSNQPQHF
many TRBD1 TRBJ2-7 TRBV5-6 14 TGTGCCAGCAGCTCAGGGGGCCTGAGTCTCGAGCAGTACTTC CASSSGGLSLEQYF
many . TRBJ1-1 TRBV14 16 TGTGCCAGCAGCCAAGTGTATGGGCTGCGGAACACTGAAGCTTTCTTT CASSQVYGLRNTEAFF
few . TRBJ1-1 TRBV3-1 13 TGTGCCAGCAGCCCCTCCGGGAACACTGAAGCTTTCTTT CASSPSGNTEAFF
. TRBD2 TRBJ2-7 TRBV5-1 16 TGCGCCAGCAGCTTGGAAGCGGGGGCCCGTGACTACGAGCAGTACTTC CASSLEAGARDYEQYF
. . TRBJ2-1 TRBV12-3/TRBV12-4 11 TGTGCCAGCAGTTTCCGTTGGGAGCAGTTCTTC CASSFRWEQFF
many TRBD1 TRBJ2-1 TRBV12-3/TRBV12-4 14 TGTGCCAGCAGTTTAGTCCAGGGGGATAATGAGCAGTTCTTC CASSLVQGDNEQFF
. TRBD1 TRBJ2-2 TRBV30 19 TGTGCCTGGAAGACCTCTTCCCCGACCGGGACAGCGAACACCGGGGAGCTGTTTTTT CAWKTSSPTGTANTGELFF
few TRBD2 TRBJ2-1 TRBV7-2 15 TGTGCCAGCAGCTTGATAGCGGGAGGGCCCCCTGAGCAGTTCTTC CASSLIAGGPPEQFF
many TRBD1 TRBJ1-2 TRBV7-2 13 TGTGCCAGCAGCTCGACAGGGGCTCATGGCTACACCTTC CASSSTGAHGYTF